This T cell receptor (beta chain) comes out of a study of T cells expressing NK-cell markers. Generation of TCR beta cDNA was performed by 5'RACE template switching incorporating UMIs. TCRdb re-called the 5' RACE reads, yielding one record per CDR3 amino acid sequence without DNA. This sample's table reports approximately 550,000 distinct CDR3 sequences. Per germline, CDR1 SGHTA and CDR2 FQGNSA. The CDR3 contains 14 residues. This TCR was sampled from a man aged 18 to 29 in good health. This chain connects TRBV7-2 to TRBJ2-5; TCRdb selects TRBD1, and the lack of DNA leaves this call unchecked. Material for sequencing was blood T cells: a sorted CD56 or NKG2C T cell subset, CD4+ or CD8+ T cells, or bulk PBMC T cells (not recorded which). The CDR3 sequence: CASARQGLLETQYF.